Following are 32 T cell receptor beta chains from one sample sequenced in a study of shared clonotypes between healthy human individuals (dated by TCRdb to the early 2020s). CD8 naive samples were obtained by positive selection for CCR7 among CD45RO-negative cells, yielding a CD45RA+CCR7+ population from which TemRA cells were excluded. The receptor library was made with the immunoSEQ multiplex PCR assay. Here the immuneACCESS table is served through TCRdb, limited to in-frame sequences with V and J called. Missing clones are a known gap in these copies; in checked studies unresolved V genes cover under half, and the rest lacks a known reason. Present in this sample are approximately 720,000 clones, roughly 94% of which were seen just once. The ten largest clones represent approximately 25% of the sample. Sample: naive CD8+ T cells sorted from blood. The cell subset or site label, read with the paper, signifies: CD45RA+CCR7+. The receptor source for this set is a man in his thirties or forties in good health.

The chain has TRBV5-1 and TRBJ2-3; D is undetermined. CDR1 is SGHRS, CDR2 YFSETQ, per germline. The germline V and J ends were trimmed by 6 bases and 4 bases, with 21 bases remaining between them. CDR3 size: 16 residues. CDR3 sequence reads: CASTETDNAFADTQYF. CDR3 sequence (DNA): TGCGCCAGCACCGAGACCGACAACGCCTTCGCAGATACGCAGTATTTT.

The chain carries TRBV19 and TRBJ2-1; perhaps TRBD1 as D (5 bases). The CDR3 totals 15 residues. Trimming took 4 bases from V and 1 from J, leaving 11 bases between them. The germline CDR1 and CDR2 sequences are LNHDA and SQIVND (reference sequence). The CDR3 loop reads CASSTGPGSYNEQFF. DNA of the CDR3: TGTGCCAGTAGTACAGGGCCAGGGTCCTACAATGAGCAGTTCTTC.

The V and J genes are TRBV28 and TRBJ2-2; TRBD1 matches at 7 bases. Germline values: CDR1 MDHEN, CDR2 SYDVKM. The V and J ends lost 7 bases and 5 bases, in that order; junction bases with no gene match: 7. This CDR3 has 14 residues. The CDR3 protein is CASKGALSTGELFF. The CDR3 DNA follows: TGTGCCAGCAAGGGGGCACTGTCGACCGGGGAGCTGTTTTTT.

This rearrangement joins TRBV6-5 to TRBJ1-4; D is unresolved. The CDR3 runs to 13 residues. From germline, CDR1 is MNHEY and CDR2 SVGAGI. V lost 7 bases, J lost 4 bases, and 10 bases lay in between. CDR3 coding DNA: TGTGCCAGCAAAGGACCAGTTAATGAAAAACTGTTTTTT. As protein: CASKGPVNEKLFF.

This clone was seen a single time. The chain recombines TRBV5-1 with TRBJ2-7; 13 bases are shared with TRBD2. CDR1 and CDR2 from the germline V gene are SGHRS and YFSETQ. Trimming at V came to 4 bases and at J to 3 bases, leaving 7 bases not matched to a gene. CDR3 length: 16 residues. In DNA, the CDR3 is TGCGCCAGCAGCGACACGGGGACTAGCGGGATCTACGAGCAGTACTTC. Translated: CASSDTGTSGIYEQYF.

The J gene is TRBJ2-7, the V gene TRBV29-1; D not certain. The CDR3 is made up of 13 amino acids. CDR1 is SQVTM and CDR2 is ANQGSEA in the germline V gene. V lost 5 bases to trimming and J lost 0 bases, with 11 bases between them. Written as DNA, the CDR3 is TGCAGCGTTTCGGACGGTAGCTCCTACGAGCAGTACTTC. It encodes CSVSDGSSYEQYF.

The chain joins TRBV5-4 to TRBJ1-5; 7 bases agree with TRBD1. The CDR3 sequence is 16 residues long. With V trimmed by 2 bases and J by 0 bases, 5 bases remained unmatched. The germline V gene has CDR1 SGHNT and CDR2 YYREEE (reference sequence). The CDR3 reads CASSLGGGDSNQPQHF. CDR3 DNA sequence: TGTGCCAGCAGCTTAGGGGGCGGCGATAGCAATCAGCCCCAGCATTTT.

J is TRBJ2-7 and V is TRBV7-3; 7 bases are shared with TRBD2. The CDR3 sequence is 13 residues long. V lost 5 bases to trimming and J lost 2 bases; unmatched junction nucleotides: 3. CDR1 SGHTA and CDR2 FQGTGA come from the germline V gene. Here the CDR3 DNA reads TGTGCCAGCAGCGCAGGACTAGCCTACGAGCAGTACTTC. It yields the protein CASSAGLAYEQYF.

V usage is TRBV5-6 and J usage is TRBJ2-1; tentatively, D is TRBD1 or TRBD2 (5 bases each). Germline CDR1 reads SGHDT; CDR2 reads YYEEEE. The CDR3 totals 14 residues. Trimming removed 2 bases from V and 5 bases from J, with 11 bases in between. The CDR3 DNA sequence: TGTGCCAGCAGCTTTGGGGGTTTCGACAATGAGCAGTTCTTC. It specifies CASSFGGFDNEQFF.

This rearrangement joins TRBV5-4 to TRBJ2-5; 7 bases are a match to TRBD2. The length of the CDR3 is 15 residues. Trimming at V came to 5 bases and at J to 4 bases, leaving 11 bases not matched to a gene. Germline-derived CDR1 and CDR2 are SGHNT and YYREEE (reference sequence). The CDR3 here is CASRVPGGGPETQYF. The CDR3 DNA reads TGTGCCAGCAGAGTCCCTGGGGGAGGGCCAGAGACCCAGTACTTC.

The V and J genes are TRBV29-1 and TRBJ2-1; D gene unclear. Deletions cut 0 bases from V and 1 base from J, with 4 bases between. CDR3 length: 13 residues. From germline, CDR1 is SQVTM and CDR2 ANQGSEA. CDR3 protein: CSVEELSYNEQFF. In DNA, the CDR3 is TGCAGCGTTGAAGAGTTATCCTACAATGAGCAGTTCTTC.

This sequence joins TRBV5-1 and TRBJ2-1; 7 bases fit TRBD2. Germline CDR1 SGHRS, CDR2 YFSETQ. The CDR3 is made up of 16 amino acids. Germline trimming cut 0 bases from V and 3 bases from J; bases unmatched to any gene: 6. This CDR3 reads CASSLEGWEGYNEQFF. CDR3 bases: TGCGCCAGCAGCTTGGAGGGCTGGGAGGGCTACAATGAGCAGTTCTTC.

The gene calls are TRBV18 and TRBJ2-7; 8 bases align to TRBD1. The V gene's germline CDR1 is KGHSH and CDR2 LQKENI. Germline trimming cut 2 bases from V and 2 bases from J; bases unmatched to any gene: 8. This CDR3 region has 16 residues. CDR3 bases: TGTGCCAGCTCACCATCGCCGGGACAGGACGCCTACGAGCAGTACTTC. This translates into CASSPSPGQDAYEQYF.

CDR3 protein: CSVLVGNTEAFF. In DNA, the CDR3 is TGCAGCGTTCTTGTCGGGAACACTGAAGCTTTCTTT. V usage is TRBV29-1 and J usage is TRBJ1-1; D is unclear. With 5 bases removed from V and 1 base from J, the gap between germline ends came to 8 bases. Germline CDR1 reads SQVTM; CDR2 reads ANQGSEA. The CDR3 runs to 12 residues.

CDR3 in amino acids: CASSGLGQGSKRGAGNEQFF. The DNA of the CDR3 is TGTGCCAGCAGCGGCCTAGGACAGGGTAGCAAGCGGGGTGCCGGCAATGAGCAGTTCTTC. The J gene is TRBJ2-1, the V gene TRBV9, with D maybe TRBD1 (8 bases). The germline V and J ends were trimmed by 3 bases and 6 bases, with 31 bases remaining between them. The V gene's germline CDR1 is SGDLS and CDR2 YYNGEE. The CDR3 loop spans 20 amino acids.

This chain uses TRBV6-6 with TRBJ1-2, with TRBD1 as a possible D gene (5 bases). Trimming removed 4 bases from V and 3 bases from J, with 12 bases in between. Germline V gene sequence: CDR1 MNHNY, CDR2 SVGAGI (reference sequence). The CDR3 extends over 14 amino acids. This chain's CDR3 is CASSFRGDDYGYTF. The CDR3 coding sequence is TGTGCCAGCAGTTTCCGGGGGGATGACTATGGCTACACCTTC.

This chain links TRBV9 with TRBJ1-5; D gene uncertain. In germline, CDR1 is SGDLS, CDR2 YYNGEE. This CDR3 spans 13 amino acids. Trimming took off 4 bases at V and 6 bases at J, with 11 bases between the two ends. CDR3 DNA: TGTGCCAGCAGCCCGGAAGGCGGTCAGCCCCAGCATTTT. Its protein product is CASSPEGGQPQHF.

The gene calls are TRBV7-8 and TRBJ2-1, with 12 bases matching TRBD2. The length of the CDR3 is 17 residues. V lost 5 bases, J lost 8 bases, and 13 bases stayed unmatched. Germline V gene data show CDR1 as SGHVS and CDR2 as FQNEAQ. In DNA, the CDR3 is TGTGCCAGCAGCCCATATAACCGACTAGCGGGAGTAGATGAGCAGTTCTTC. This sequence encodes CASSPYNRLAGVDEQFF.

This chain connects TRBV9 to TRBJ1-2, with 10 bases fitting TRBD1. V lost 3 bases to trimming and J lost 4 bases; unmatched junction nucleotides: 9. Germline CDR1 and CDR2: SGDLS and YYNGEE. The CDR3 runs 16 residues. This CDR3 is CASSGTGTGEAYGYTF. The CDR3 DNA reads TGTGCCAGCAGCGGAACCGGGACAGGGGAGGCCTATGGCTACACCTTC.

This chain uses TRBV14 with TRBJ2-3, with a weak D call TRBD2 (5 bases). Germline CDR1 SGHDN, CDR2 FVKESK. The germline V and J ends were trimmed by 4 bases and 5 bases, with 13 bases remaining between them. The CDR3 runs to 14 residues. For the CDR3, the DNA is TGTGCCAGCAGCCTTCGAGGACGGGAAGATACGCAGTATTTT. This encodes CASSLRGREDTQYF.

The J gene is TRBJ2-7, the V gene TRBV29-1; the match to TRBD2 covers 10 bases. The CDR3 loop spans 13 amino acids. Unmatched junction bases numbered 3, after V lost 6 bases and J lost 1 base. CDR1 and CDR2 from the germline V gene are SQVTM and ANQGSEA. CDR3 DNA sequence: TGCAGCGTATCAGCGGGAGGGTCCTACGAGCAGTACTTC. It translates to CSVSAGGSYEQYF.

The chain recombines TRBV7-9 with TRBJ2-7; D ambiguous. The germline CDR1 and CDR2 sequences are SEHNR and FQNEAQ (reference sequence). The V end was cut by 3 bases, the J end by 4 bases, with 10 bases between. The CDR3 extends over 13 amino acids. CDR3 DNA: TGTGCCAGCAGCTTCAGGACCGAATACGAGCAGTACTTC. Encoded protein: CASSFRTEYEQYF.

This clone was recorded once. This sequence joins TRBV27 and TRBJ2-3; TRBD1 matches at 9 bases. The trim removed 6 bases at V and 2 bases at J, leaving 6 bases unmatched. The germline CDR1 and CDR2 sequences are MNHEY and SMNVEV (reference sequence). The CDR3 has 15 residues. The CDR3 is CASRTGTGNTDTQYF. The CDR3 DNA follows: TGTGCCAGCAGAACCGGGACAGGGAACACAGATACGCAGTATTTT.

The gene calls are TRBV9 and TRBJ2-3; D is uncertain. Germline-derived CDR1 and CDR2 are SGDLS and YYNGEE. The CDR3 has 17 amino acids. The ends were cut back, 0 bases at V and 1 base at J, with 15 bases in the middle. CDR3 DNA sequence: TGTGCCAGCAGCGTAGAAGGGTGGAACAGCCGCACAGATACGCAGTATTTT. As protein: CASSVEGWNSRTDTQYF.

The chain uses TRBV5-6 and TRBJ2-2, with D possibly being TRBD2 (6 bases). The CDR3 runs 16 residues. Germline values: CDR1 SGHDT, CDR2 YYEEEE. V lost 2 bases and J lost 6, with 17 bases in between. The CDR3 here is CASSFGSPGGAGELFF. The CDR3 DNA is TGTGCCAGCAGCTTTGGAAGTCCCGGGGGTGCCGGGGAGCTGTTTTTT.

This chain uses TRBV25-1 with TRBJ2-3, with D perhaps TRBD1 (7 bases). V gave up 1 base and J gave up 1 base, with 15 bases separating them. Germline CDR1 and CDR2: MGHDK and SYGVNS. CDR3 length equals 17 residues. The CDR3 sequence: CASSELGGGVGTDTQYF. CDR3 coding DNA: TGTGCCAGCAGTGAATTAGGAGGGGGCGTCGGCACAGATACGCAGTATTTT. Variable domain in full (rest from reference TRBV25-1 and TRBJ2-3): EADIYQTPRYLVIGTGKKITLECSQTMGHDKMYWYQQDPGMELHLIHYSYGVNSTEKGDLSSESTVSRIRTEHFPLTLESARPSHTSQYLCASSELGGGVGTDTQYFGPGTRLTVL.

The J gene is TRBJ2-2, the V gene TRBV4-1; 7 bases map to TRBD1. The CDR3 is made up of 16 amino acids. V shed 3 bases, J shed 3 bases, and the junction held 7 bases outside the gene matches. The germline CDR1 and CDR2 sequences are MGHRA and YSYEKL. This chain's CDR3 is CASSHRQGGDTGELFF. The CDR3, as DNA: TGCGCCAGCAGCCACCGACAGGGTGGGGACACCGGGGAGCTGTTTTTT.

The rearrangement links TRBV7-8 to TRBJ2-7; a weak D match, TRBD1 (6 bases). The ends were cut back, 4 bases at V and 1 base at J, with 14 bases in the middle. Germline V gives CDR1 SGHVS, CDR2 FQNEAQ. This CDR3 has 15 amino acids. For the CDR3, the DNA is TGTGCCAGCAGCTCCCCCGTGGACAGATCCTACGAGCAGTACTTC. This gives the protein CASSSPVDRSYEQYF.

The chain carries TRBV9 and TRBJ2-1; 12 bases agree with TRBD2. The ends lost 3 bases at V and 7 bases at J; junction bases unmatched: 11. Germline CDR1 reads SGDLS; CDR2 reads YYNGEE. The CDR3 length is 17 residues. The CDR3 is CASSGDPRLAGANEQFF. The CDR3 bases are TGTGCCAGCAGCGGGGACCCTCGACTAGCGGGAGCGAATGAGCAGTTCTTC.

V usage is TRBV5-1 and J usage is TRBJ2-3; 9 bases are shared with TRBD2. Germline values: CDR1 SGHRS, CDR2 YFSETQ. This CDR3 has 16 amino acids. Trimming removed 5 bases from V and 0 bases from J; junction bases left unmatched: 7. The chain's CDR3 is CASRRPTSGSTDTQYF. The CDR3 DNA reads as TGCGCCAGCAGACGTCCGACTAGCGGTAGCACAGATACGCAGTATTTT.

The chain is built from TRBV6-5 and TRBJ2-1; D might be TRBD1 (6 bases). Germline V lookup: CDR1 MNHEY, CDR2 SVGAGI. The germline V and J ends were trimmed by 0 bases and 1 base, with 7 bases remaining between them. This CDR3 is built from 15 residues. The CDR3 sequence is CASSYSGQSYNEQFF. In nucleotides, the CDR3 is TGTGCCAGCAGTTACTCCGGACAGTCCTACAATGAGCAGTTCTTC.

The rearrangement uses TRBV4-1 and TRBJ2-7; possibly TRBD1 for D (6 bases). V was trimmed by 2 bases and J by 2 bases, leaving 13 bases between them. Germline lookup yields CDR1 MGHRA and CDR2 YSYEKL. This CDR3 region has 15 residues. The CDR3: CASSQKTGWAYEQYF. DNA for the CDR3: TGCGCCAGCAGCCAAAAAACAGGGTGGGCCTACGAGCAGTACTTC.